Shown below are 22 T cell receptor beta chains from a single sample sequenced in a study of cytomegalovirus exposure and HLA in healthy donors (dated by TCRdb to about 2017). Libraries were made using the immunoSEQ multiplex PCR assay. A mixture of 60 forward primers for TCR Vbeta segments and 13 reverse primers for TCR Jbeta segments was used in the multiplex PCR. Imported from immuneACCESS, the table was reduced by TCRdb to in-frame sequences with V and J called. These copies leave out some clones; in studies compared against another copy, an unresolved V gene accounts for under half, and the cause of the remainder is not known. This sample gives about 98,000 clones in total; 81% of them show up just once. Approximately 1.5% of the sample is held by the ten biggest clonotypes. The sample comprised PBMCs. The origin of the receptors is a man aged 35-49 years in good health and CMV-seronegative.

CDR3 residues: CASSTGGGIYEQYF. In DNA form, the CDR3 reads TGTGCCAGCAGCACCGGGGGGGGCATCTACGAGCAGTACTTC. V usage is TRBV5-5 and J usage is TRBJ2-7, with TRBD2 matching over 8 bases. This CDR3 is built from 14 residues. Germline CDR1 is SGHKS and CDR2 is YYEKEE (reference sequence). V shed 4 bases, J shed 3 bases, and the junction held 6 bases outside the gene matches.

The chain employs TRBV9 and TRBJ1-3; D unresolved. The germline V gene encodes CDR1 SGDLS and CDR2 YYNGEE. This CDR3 is 13 amino acids long. V was trimmed by 2 bases and J by 1 base, leaving 4 bases between them. CDR3 in amino acids: CASSVLSGNTIYF. DNA of the CDR3: TGTGCCAGCAGCGTCCTATCTGGAAACACCATATATTTT.

The chain links TRBV4-1 to TRBJ1-1, with no clear D. Germline values: CDR1 MGHRA, CDR2 YSYEKL. This CDR3 spans 15 amino acids. Trimming left V 1 base short and J 5 bases short, with 14 bases between. The CDR3 DNA follows: TGCGCCAGCAGCCAAGCACGCGAGGGTCGGACTGAAGCTTTCTTT. This gives the protein CASSQAREGRTEAFF.

This chain connects TRBV7-9 to TRBJ2-1; no reliable D call. CDR1 and CDR2 from the germline V gene are SEHNR and FQNEAQ (reference sequence). The CDR3 length is 16 residues. With 3 bases removed from V and 7 bases from J, the gap between germline ends came to 19 bases. CDR3 DNA sequence: TGTGCCAGCAGCTTGTACAGTTTTGTGGTGGAAAATGAGCAGTTCTTC. Translated, it gives CASSLYSFVVENEQFF.

The J gene is TRBJ1-4, the V gene TRBV7-9; 11 nucleotides align to TRBD1. This CDR3 is built from 14 residues. Germline trimming cut 5 bases from V and 7 bases from J; bases unmatched to any gene: 3. In germline, CDR1 is SEHNR, CDR2 FQNEAQ (reference sequence). CDR3 DNA: TGTGCCAGCAGCCACGGACAGGGGGCTGAAAAACTGTTTTTT. Residues: CASSHGQGAEKLFF.

This clone was detected only once. The chain combines TRBV5-1 with TRBJ1-1, with 9 bases that match TRBD1. The CDR3 loop spans 14 amino acids. Trimming removed 4 bases from V and 2 bases from J; junction bases left unmatched: 3. In germline, CDR1 is SGHRS, CDR2 YFSETQ. This CDR3 reads CASSRGQGNTEAFF. The CDR3, as DNA: TGCGCCAGCAGCCGGGGACAGGGTAACACTGAAGCTTTCTTT.

This chain uses TRBV28 with TRBJ1-6, with TRBD1 as a possible D gene (5 bases). The CDR3 sequence is 13 residues long. V was cut by 2 bases and J by 10 bases, with 9 bases left in between. Germline V gene lookup returns CDR1 MDHEN and CDR2 SYDVKM. The CDR3 sequence is CASSLDSFSPLHF. In DNA form, the CDR3 reads TGTGCCAGCAGTTTAGACAGTTTCTCACCCCTCCACTTT.

The chain couples TRBV11-2 to TRBJ1-6; D possibly corresponds to TRBD1 (5 bases). The CDR3 loop spans 14 amino acids. Germline V gene sequence: CDR1 SGHAT, CDR2 FQNNGV. Deletions cut 4 bases from V and 6 bases from J, with 10 bases between. CDR3 in DNA: TGTGCCAGCAGCTCGTCTGACAGTAATTCACCCCTCCACTTT. Protein sequence: CASSSSDSNSPLHF.

The chain has TRBV7-6 and TRBJ2-7; tentatively, D is TRBD2 (5 bases). This CDR3 spans 13 amino acids. The germline V gene has CDR1 SGHVS and CDR2 FNYEAQ. Trimming took 0 bases from V and 3 from J, leaving 6 bases between them. The CDR3 bases are TGTGCCAGCAGCTTAGCTAGCGACTACGAGCAGTACTTC. This encodes CASSLASDYEQYF.

V is TRBV7-9 and J is TRBJ1-4; no definite D call. The CDR3 is made up of 15 amino acids. CDR1 and CDR2 (germline): SEHNR, FQNEAQ (reference sequence). The V and J ends lost 1 base and 0 bases respectively, with 6 bases between them. As DNA, the CDR3 is TGTGCCAGCAGCTTAGGCCAGTCAACTAATGAAAAACTGTTTTTT. Translated, it gives CASSLGQSTNEKLFF.

The CDR3 DNA follows: TGTGCCAGCAGCCCCCGGGACTGGGCTGACGAGCAGTACTTC. Its protein product is CASSPRDWADEQYF. The V and J genes are TRBV9 and TRBJ2-5; D is possibly TRBD2 (6 bases). Gene TRBJ2-7 matches the end of the DNA better, so the J call may be wrong. Germline values: CDR1 SGDLS, CDR2 YYNGEE. The CDR3 spans 14 residues.

The chain combines TRBV18 with TRBJ2-6, with D hard to call. This CDR3 has 18 amino acids. In germline, CDR1 is KGHSH, CDR2 LQKENI. Deletions cut 3 bases from V and 0 bases from J, with 15 bases between. The CDR3 spells CASSPFPGQSSGANVLTF. The CDR3 region has the DNA TGTGCCAGCTCACCGTTTCCAGGCCAGAGCTCTGGGGCCAACGTCCTGACTTTC. Together with reference TRBV18 and TRBJ2-6, the CDR3 gives the full variable domain: NAGVMQNPRHLVRRRGQEARLRCSPMKGHSHVYWYRQLPEEGLKFMVYLQKENIIDESGMPKERFSAEFPKEGPSILRIQQVVRGDSAAYFCASSPFPGQSSGANVLTFGAGSRLTVL.

The CDR3 coding sequence is TGCGCCAGCAGCGCCCGACAGGGAGATACGCAGTATTTT. Its translation: CASSARQGDTQYF. The rearrangement links TRBV5-1 to TRBJ2-3; 7 nucleotides agree with TRBD1. The CDR3 has 13 residues. The V and J ends lost 4 bases and 5 bases, in that order; junction bases with no gene match: 4. Germline V gene lookup returns CDR1 SGHRS and CDR2 YFSETQ.

The chain couples TRBV18 to TRBJ2-1; 7 bases map to TRBD1. The CDR3 has 14 residues. The J segment lost 7 bases and the V segment lost 0 bases, leaving 3 bases of the junction unmatched. Germline V gene data show CDR1 as KGHSH and CDR2 as LQKENI. This chain's CDR3 is CASSPPGQANEQFF. In DNA form, the CDR3 reads TGTGCCAGCTCACCACCCGGACAGGCTAATGAGCAGTTCTTC.

This clone has a handful of counts. J is TRBJ2-5 and V is TRBV11-2, with no clear D. The end of the DNA is better explained by TRBJ2-7, so the J call may be wrong. The CDR3 totals 15 residues. Germline lookup yields CDR1 SGHAT and CDR2 FQNNGV. The CDR3 coding sequence is TGTGCCAGCAGCTTAGATGAGAAACCGTACTACGAGCAGTACTTC. Protein product: CASSLDEKPYYEQYF.

The V gene is TRBV4-3, the J gene TRBJ1-6; D is undetermined. Germline V gene lookup returns CDR1 LGHNA and CDR2 YSLEER. The CDR3 consists of 16 residues. Trimming stripped 2 bases from V and 4 bases from J, with 12 bases between. The CDR3 loop reads CASSQSPSVYNSPLHF. The CDR3 DNA is TGCGCCAGCAGCCAATCCCCATCGGTGTATAATTCACCCCTCCACTTT.

This chain uses TRBV11-3 with TRBJ2-5; 8 positions match TRBD1. CDR3 length equals 18 residues. Germline assignment: CDR1 SGHNT and CDR2 YENEEA. The ends lost 5 bases at V and 5 bases at J; junction bases unmatched: 19. The CDR3 sequence is CASSRHGTGINLPETQYF. The CDR3 region has the DNA TGTGCCAGCAGCCGACACGGGACAGGCATCAACCTTCCGGAGACCCAGTACTTC.

V usage is TRBV25-1 and J usage is TRBJ1-2; 7 bases are a match to TRBD1. The CDR3 contains 15 residues. Trimming at V came to 2 bases and at J to 1 base, leaving 4 bases not matched to a gene. CDR1 MGHDK and CDR2 SYGVNS come from the germline V gene. The chain's CDR3 is CASSEPGQNNYGYTF. In DNA, the CDR3 is TGTGCCAGCAGTGAACCGGGACAGAATAACTATGGCTACACCTTC.

V gene TRBV19 combines with J gene TRBJ1-2; 10 nucleotides line up with TRBD1. Germline CDR1 LNHDA, CDR2 SQIVND (reference sequence). The ends lost 5 bases at V and 2 bases at J; junction bases unmatched: 5. This CDR3 is 15 amino acids long. CDR3: CASSAPGQGNYGYTF. CDR3 nucleotides: TGTGCCAGTAGTGCACCGGGACAGGGGAACTATGGCTACACCTTC.

Worth noting for this clone: The same CDR3 can be traced to other DNA sequences in this sample. This chain joins TRBV27 and TRBJ1-1; 7 bases fit TRBD1. Trimming removed 3 bases from V and 4 bases from J; junction bases left unmatched: 2. Germline assignment: CDR1 MNHEY and CDR2 SMNVEV (reference sequence). This CDR3 has 13 residues. The CDR3 sequence: CASSFRQGTEAFF. The CDR3 coding sequence is TGTGCCAGCAGTTTCCGACAGGGCACTGAAGCTTTCTTT.

The chain recombines TRBV28 with TRBJ2-1, with D perhaps matching TRBD1 (5 bases). This CDR3 region has 15 residues. Germline lookup yields CDR1 MDHEN and CDR2 SYDVKM. The ends were cut back, 3 bases at V and 4 bases at J, with 13 bases in the middle. The DNA of the CDR3 is TGTGCCAGCAGTTTCGGTCAGGGTCGGTACAATGAGCAGTTCTTC. Protein: CASSFGQGRYNEQFF.

The chain uses TRBV6-4 and TRBJ2-2; 12 nucleotides line up with TRBD1. The V gene's germline CDR1 is MRHNA and CDR2 SNTAGT. The CDR3 loop spans 15 amino acids. V lost 9 bases, J lost 7 bases, and 9 bases stayed unmatched. CDR3 protein: CASSGTGGFGGELFF. CDR3 DNA: TGTGCCAGTTCCGGGACAGGGGGCTTCGGCGGGGAGCTGTTTTTT.